Each of the 32 T cell receptor beta chains below was sequenced from the same sample in a study of response to subunit inactivated influenza vaccine. MiXCR was run by TCRdb on the RT-PCR reads, yielding one entry per CDR3 protein. The repertoire includes about 800,000 distinct CDR3 sequences, about 20% of them detected once, and roughly 10% sits in the top ten. Source: PBMCs from blood, taken 4 to 6 days after vaccination. These TCRs come from a man aged 50 to 60 who received an inactivated influenza vaccine.

This rearrangement joins TRBV5-5 to TRBJ1-6, with 8 positions matching TRBD1. This CDR3 comprises 16 residues. Germline loops: CDR1 SGHKS, CDR2 YYEKEE (reference sequence). Losses at the gene ends were 4 bases for V and 5 bases for J; bases not matched to a gene: 8. CDR3 loop: CASSLTGVYDNSPLHF. In nucleotides, the CDR3 is TGTGCCAGCAGCCTGACAGGGGTATATGATAATTCACCCCTCCACTTT.

This clonotype was seen more than once but under ten times. This chain uses TRBV5-6 with TRBJ1-1; no clear D gene. Trimming left V 0 bases short and J 1 base short, with 4 bases between. The CDR3 loop spans 13 amino acids. Germline V lookup: CDR1 SGHDT, CDR2 YYEEEE. The CDR3: CASSLEKNTEAFF. CDR3 nucleotides: TGTGCCAGCAGCTTGGAGAAGAACACTGAAGCTTTCTTT.

This clonotype was recorded a few times. The chain joins TRBV20-1 to TRBJ2-3; a weak D match, TRBD2 (6 bases). CDR3 length: 15 amino acids. Germline V gene data show CDR1 as DFQATT and CDR2 as SNEGSKA (reference sequence). Trimming cost V 3 bases and J 4 bases, with 17 bases left between them. The CDR3 sequence is CSARGTAGSADTQYF. CDR3 coding DNA: TGCAGTGCTAGGGGGACTGCCGGGAGTGCAGATACGCAGTATTTT.

The rearrangement joins TRBV7-2 to TRBJ2-1; no firm D call. In germline, CDR1 is SGHTA, CDR2 FQGNSA. The CDR3 runs 14 residues. With 1 base removed from V and 8 bases from J, the gap between germline ends came to 12 bases. The CDR3 region has the DNA TGTGCCAGCAGCTTAGTTGTGGCGGTCCATGAGCAGTTCTTC. This encodes CASSLVVAVHEQFF.

This clonotype turned up a few times. The chain is built from TRBV6-2 or TRBV6-3 and TRBJ1-3; D is unresolved. Trimming removed 2 bases at V and 0 bases at J, with 14 bases between. CDR1 and CDR2 from the germline V gene are MNHEY and SVGEGT. This CDR3 comprises 17 residues. In DNA form, the CDR3 reads TGTGCCAGCAGTTACAAGGAACCGTACCTCTCTGGAAACACCATATATTTT. This gives the protein CASSYKEPYLSGNTIYF.

CDR3 in DNA: TGTGCCAGCAGCGGATACGGGGGACTAGCCGCTTACAATGAGCAGTTCTTC. It encodes CASSGYGGLAAYNEQFF. The chain joins TRBV9 to TRBJ2-1; 9 bases fit TRBD2. The length of the CDR3 is 17 residues. Germline trimming cut 3 bases from V and 4 bases from J; bases unmatched to any gene: 11. Germline lookup yields CDR1 SGDLS and CDR2 YYNGEE.

V gene TRBV27 combines with J gene TRBJ1-1; 7 bases align to TRBD1. The CDR3 runs to 19 residues. Trimming removed 5 bases from V and 1 base from J; junction bases left unmatched: 19. Germline CDR1 is MNHEY and CDR2 is SMNVEV (reference sequence). This CDR3 reads CASSPSLRDRYFQNTEAFF. In DNA form, the CDR3 reads TGTGCCAGCAGTCCGTCCCTCCGGGACAGATACTTCCAGAACACTGAAGCTTTCTTT.

This clonotype appeared a few times. The chain joins TRBV9 to TRBJ2-7, with TRBD2 identical over 7 bases. Germline V gene lookup returns CDR1 SGDLS and CDR2 YYNGEE. V lost 4 bases and J lost 6; bases outside the gene matches: 13. The CDR3 spans 15 residues. The CDR3 DNA reads TGTGCCAGCAGCATTACATACGGGGGGATCGGCGAGCAGTACTTC. This sequence encodes CASSITYGGIGEQYF.

This clonotype was counted many times. The rearrangement links TRBV27 to TRBJ2-7, with D possibly TRBD2 on 6 matching bases. V was pared by 6 bases and J by 4 bases, with 22 bases between. This CDR3 spans 16 amino acids. Germline-derived CDR1 and CDR2 are MNHEY and SMNVEV (reference sequence). DNA of the CDR3: TGTGCCAGCAGACCCCTCCGACCGGGACTGACATACGAGCAGTACTTC. Protein product: CASRPLRPGLTYEQYF.

This clonotype was picked up a small number of times. This chain joins TRBV12-3 or TRBV12-4 and TRBJ2-2, with D possibly called TRBD1 or TRBD2 (6 bases each). This CDR3 has 14 amino acids. With 6 bases removed from V and 4 bases from J, the gap between germline ends came to 12 bases. CDR3 nucleotides: TGTGCCAGCAGCATCAGGGGAGGCACCGGGGAGCTGTTTTTT. Translation gives CASSIRGGTGELFF.

This clonotype has ten or more counts. The chain carries TRBV12-3 or TRBV12-4 and TRBJ1-1, with D possibly TRBD1 on 5 matching bases. The V end lost 6 bases, the J end lost 6 bases, and 17 bases lay between the germline ends. The length of the CDR3 is 14 residues. This CDR3 reads CASSLWGEGAEAFF. The CDR3 bases are TGTGCCAGCAGCCTCTGGGGGGAGGGTGCTGAAGCTTTCTTT.

This rearrangement joins TRBV7-2 to TRBJ2-5; either TRBD1 or TRBD2 may fit D (5 bases each). V dropped 2 bases and J dropped 0 bases, with 10 bases sitting between them. Looked up from germline, CDR1 is SGHTA and CDR2 is FQGNSA. The CDR3 extends over 15 amino acids. CDR3 region: CASSLTGTHQETQYF. The CDR3 DNA reads TGTGCCAGCAGCTTAACCGGGACCCACCAAGAGACCCAGTACTTC.

The chain is built from TRBV24-1 and TRBJ2-7; TRBD1 is a possible D gene (5 bases). V shed 4 bases and J shed 4 bases, with 19 bases lying between them. The germline CDR1 and CDR2 sequences are KGHDR and SFDVKD. This CDR3 is built from 16 residues. CDR3 residues: CATSDIPDTVKYEQYF. The CDR3 coding sequence is TGTGCCACCAGTGACATCCCGGACACGGTCAAATACGAGCAGTACTTC.

This clonotype came up a few times. This rearrangement joins TRBV28 to TRBJ2-2, with TRBD1 as a possible D gene (6 bases). Germline CDR1 and CDR2: MDHEN and SYDVKM. The CDR3 runs 17 residues. Trimming stripped 6 bases from V and 4 bases from J, with 21 bases between. This CDR3 reads CASSIQVAGAGTGELFF. The CDR3 region has the DNA TGTGCCAGCAGCATACAGGTGGCAGGGGCTGGCACCGGGGAGCTGTTTTTT.

Only a few counts were recorded for this clonotype. V gene TRBV6-1 combines with J gene TRBJ2-1, with 10 bases lining up with TRBD2. Germline V gene lookup returns CDR1 MNHNS and CDR2 SASEGT. This CDR3 has 16 residues. V shed 6 bases and J 2 bases; nucleotides not matched to a gene: 7. CDR3 nucleotide sequence: TGTGCCAGCAGGAACCTAGCGGGAGTTACCTACAATGAGCAGTTCTTC. Translating it yields CASRNLAGVTYNEQFF.

The V and J genes are TRBV30 and TRBJ2-7; weak D call: TRBD2 (6 bases). Germline CDR1 and CDR2: GTSNPN and SVGIG (reference sequence). The CDR3 spans 12 residues. V lost 3 bases and J lost 1, with 7 bases in between. CDR3 DNA sequence: TGTGCCTGGAGCCGGGGGTCCTACGAGCAGTACTTC. Amino acids: CAWSRGSYEQYF.

This clonotype was picked up a small number of times. The chain uses TRBV12-3 or TRBV12-4 and TRBJ2-7; D tentatively reads TRBD1 or TRBD2 (7 bases each). V lost 5 bases, J lost 2 bases, and 13 bases lay in between. CDR3 size: 14 residues. The CDR3 loop reads CASSKRDRPYEQYF. For the CDR3, the DNA is TGTGCCAGCAGTAAGCGGGACAGACCCTACGAGCAGTACTTC.

This chain uses TRBV6-2 or TRBV6-3 with TRBJ2-7, with 11 bases fitting TRBD2. This CDR3 spans 16 amino acids. CDR1 MNHEY and CDR2 SVGEGT come from the germline V gene. With 4 bases clipped from V and 7 bases from J, the junction kept 12 bases outside the gene matches. In DNA form, the CDR3 reads TGTGCCAGCAGTTGGCAACTAGCGGGAGTTGGACTTGAGCAGTACTTC. Its translation is CASSWQLAGVGLEQYF.

The V call is TRBV12-3 or TRBV12-4, the J call TRBJ2-3; 9 bases are shared with TRBD2. With 7 bases clipped from V and 6 bases from J, the junction kept 14 bases outside the gene matches. This CDR3 comprises 16 residues. The CDR3 sequence is CASTLWAGGGKDTQYF. In nucleotides, the CDR3 is TGTGCCAGCACCTTATGGGCGGGGGGGGGCAAGGATACGCAGTATTTT.

This clonotype was detected only a few times. The rearrangement links TRBV9 to TRBJ1-6; D remains unclear. The CDR3 has 12 residues. Per the germline V gene, CDR1 is SGDLS and CDR2 is YYNGEE. V shed 2 bases and J shed 11 bases, with 8 bases lying between them. CDR3 DNA: TGTGCCAGCAGCGTGAGTACGGCACCCCTCCACTTT. Translation gives CASSVSTAPLHF.

This clonotype was seen a handful of times. The rearrangement links TRBV29-1 to TRBJ1-5, with D unresolved. Trimming left V 4 bases short and J 4 bases short, with 14 bases between. The CDR3 is 14 amino acids. From germline, CDR1 is SQVTM and CDR2 ANQGSEA. CDR3 nucleotide sequence: TGCAGCGTTGCCCCTAGTGGGGTAAATCAGCCCCAGCATTTT. It translates to CSVAPSGVNQPQHF. Together with reference TRBV29-1 and TRBJ1-5, the CDR3 gives the full variable domain: SAVISQKPSRDICQRGTSLTIQCQVDSQVTMMFWYRQQPGQSLTLIATANQGSEATYESGFVIDKFPISRPNLTFSTLTVSNMSPEDSSIYLCSVAPSGVNQPQHFGDGTRLSIL.

The chain is built from TRBV6-5 and TRBJ2-1; TRBD2 matches at 8 bases. After removal of 7 bases from V and 9 bases from J, the junction contained 2 bases not matched to a gene. Germline CDR1 MNHEY, CDR2 SVGAGI. The CDR3 covers 11 residues. CDR3 residues: CASIAGLEQFF. Written as DNA, the CDR3 is TGTGCCAGCATAGCGGGACTTGAGCAGTTCTTC.

In this sample, this clonotype turned up many times. The rearrangement joins TRBV7-2 to TRBJ2-7; D unclear. Germline CDR1 is SGHTA and CDR2 is FQGNSA. The CDR3 sequence is 13 residues long. The V end was cut by 5 bases, the J end by 7 bases, with 15 bases between. The CDR3: CASSPGPHREQYF. The CDR3 bases are TGTGCCAGCAGCCCCGGGCCCCATAGAGAGCAGTACTTC.

The gene calls are TRBV19 and TRBJ2-5; 8 positions agree with TRBD2. V trimming: 3 bases; J trimming: 1 base; junction bases outside the gene matches: 4. The CDR3 runs 15 residues. Per the germline V gene, CDR1 is LNHDA and CDR2 is SQIVND (reference sequence). The CDR3 DNA follows: TGTGCCAGTAGTATTTTAGCGGGGATCCAAGAGACCCAGTACTTC. It is translated as CASSILAGIQETQYF.

The gene calls are TRBV9 and TRBJ2-3; D gene ambiguous. The CDR3 loop spans 12 amino acids. In germline, CDR1 is SGDLS, CDR2 YYNGEE. V was clipped by 4 bases and J by 7 bases, with 10 bases between them. The CDR3 sequence is CASSPDQYTQYF. The CDR3, as DNA: TGTGCCAGCAGCCCGGATCAATATACGCAGTATTTT.

V is TRBV20-1 and J is TRBJ2-1; TRBD2 matches at 11 bases. This CDR3 is built from 17 residues. V lost 4 bases to trimming and J lost 2 bases; unmatched junction nucleotides: 10. Looked up from germline, CDR1 is DFQATT and CDR2 is SNEGSKA (reference sequence). The CDR3 bases are TGCAGTGCTATCGGGACTAGCGGCCTTATTACCTACAATGAGCAGTTCTTC. It yields the protein CSAIGTSGLITYNEQFF.

CDR3 nucleotides: TGCAGCGCCTCGGTCCCTTTCTCTGGGGCCAACGTCCTGACTTTC. Amino acid sequence: CSASVPFSGANVLTF. The chain carries TRBV29-1 and TRBJ2-6; D is undetermined. The V gene's germline CDR1 is SQVTM and CDR2 ANQGSEA. The CDR3 is 15 amino acids. Trimming cost V 7 bases and J 0 bases, with 13 bases left between them.

The chain carries TRBV5-1 and TRBJ1-2; D is unclear. The CDR3 sequence is 15 residues long. Germline values: CDR1 SGHRS, CDR2 YFSETQ. With 4 bases removed from V and 4 bases from J, the gap between germline ends came to 17 bases. The DNA for the CDR3 is TGCGCCAGCAGCCCTGGCTATGGGGTTATCTATGGCTACACCTTC. Translated, it gives CASSPGYGVIYGYTF.

The rearrangement uses TRBV4-3 and TRBJ2-3, with D maybe TRBD2 (6 bases). V was trimmed by 1 base and J by 1 base, leaving 12 bases between them. The length of the CDR3 is 16 residues. The V gene's germline CDR1 is LGHNA and CDR2 YSLEER. The CDR3 is CASSQGRDWGTDTQYF. The CDR3 DNA follows: TGCGCCAGCAGCCAAGGACGGGACTGGGGCACAGATACGCAGTATTTT.

V gene TRBV20-1 combines with J gene TRBJ2-7; 13 bases are a match to TRBD2. V shed 0 bases, J shed 5 bases, and the junction held 7 bases outside the gene matches. CDR3 size: 16 residues. Germline values: CDR1 DFQATT, CDR2 SNEGSKA (reference sequence). The CDR3 DNA reads TGCAGTGCTAGAGATCTTACTAGCGGGAGGGACCACGAGCAGTACTTC. It is translated as CSARDLTSGRDHEQYF.

This clonotype was detected a few times. V is TRBV7-2 and J is TRBJ2-7; D is undetermined. Germline V gives CDR1 SGHTA, CDR2 FQGNSA. CDR3 length: 15 amino acids. Trimming shortened V by 5 bases and J by 2 bases, and 16 bases separated the two germline ends. The CDR3 sequence is CASSESSPGTYEQYF. For the CDR3, the DNA is TGTGCCAGCAGCGAATCCAGCCCGGGTACCTACGAGCAGTACTTC.

This clonotype has at least ten counts. The CDR3 is CASSLTLGGSYEQYF. For the CDR3, the DNA is TGCGCCAGCAGCTTGACACTGGGCGGCTCCTACGAGCAGTACTTC. The genes are TRBV5-1 and TRBJ2-7; D is unresolved. Germline CDR1 and CDR2: SGHRS and YFSETQ. V lost 1 base, J lost 0 bases, and 11 bases lay in between. This CDR3 has 15 amino acids.